This is a list of T cell receptor beta chains from one sample in a study of blood T cell repertoires in COVID-19. Generated by immunoSEQ multiplex PCR, the TCRdb table keeps only in-frame clones and is missing some. The data hold about 89,000 clones, with 78% observed a single time. Sequenced material: peripheral blood. These receptors all come from a man between 65 and 79 years old with COVID-19, enrolled during active disease. The CDR3 runs from the conserved cysteine through the conserved F or W. Fields, in order: clone size, J gene, D gene, V gene, CDR3 DNA, CDR3 protein. The D gene is left open where the match is weak. Size tells how often a clone was seen (once, few, many) or the class of an expanded clone, and some rows leave it out.

clone_size: -; j_call: TRBJ2-3; d_call: -; v_call: TRBV19; cdr3_nt: TGTGCCAGTAGTTGGTCAGGTGGCCGGCGTGAGCAGTATTTT; cdr3_aa: CASSWSGGRREQYF
clone_size: many; j_call: TRBJ2-7; d_call: TRBD1; v_call: TRBV6-2/TRBV6-3; cdr3_nt: TGTGCCAGCAGTCGACAGGGCAGGGGGCAGTACTTC; cdr3_aa: CASSRQGRGQYF
clone_size: -; j_call: TRBJ1-4; d_call: -; v_call: TRBV28; cdr3_nt: TGTGCCAGCGCTACAACTAATGAAAAACTGTTTTTT; cdr3_aa: CASATTNEKLFF
clone_size: once; j_call: TRBJ2-3; d_call: -; v_call: TRBV5-6; cdr3_nt: TGTGCCAGCAGCTTGAGCGACCGCACAGATACGCAGTATTTT; cdr3_aa: CASSLSDRTDTQYF
clone_size: -; j_call: TRBJ1-4; d_call: TRBD1; v_call: TRBV4-3; cdr3_nt: TGCGCCAGCAGCCAGGGCACGGGACAGAAAAATGAAAAACTGTTTTTT; cdr3_aa: CASSQGTGQKNEKLFF
clone_size: -; j_call: TRBJ2-7; d_call: -; v_call: TRBV24-1; cdr3_nt: TGTGCCACCAGTGACGCCCGGGGGGGACAGATCTCCTACGAGCAGTACTTC; cdr3_aa: CATSDARGGQISYEQYF
clone_size: few; j_call: TRBJ2-2; d_call: TRBD2; v_call: TRBV9; cdr3_nt: TGTGCCAGCAGCCCTTCGTGGGGGGGAGACACCGGGGAGCTGTTTTTT; cdr3_aa: CASSPSWGGDTGELFF
clone_size: -; j_call: TRBJ2-1; d_call: -; v_call: TRBV19; cdr3_nt: TGTGCCAGTAGTATCCGACAGTACAATGAGCAGTTCTTC; cdr3_aa: CASSIRQYNEQFF
clone_size: -; j_call: TRBJ2-5; d_call: -; v_call: TRBV10-3; cdr3_nt: TGTGCCATCAGTGAGTCGACAACAGAAGAGACCCAGTACTTC; cdr3_aa: CAISESTTEETQYF
clone_size: -; j_call: TRBJ1-1; d_call: TRBD1; v_call: TRBV28; cdr3_nt: TGTGCCAGCAGTTTATTCGCTGGACAGGGCATTAGGGCTTTCTTT; cdr3_aa: CASSLFAGQGIRAFF
clone_size: -; j_call: TRBJ1-1; d_call: -; v_call: TRBV6-1; cdr3_nt: TGTGCCAGCAGTGACCAGGAGGGATCGGGGCTCACGAACACTGAAGCTTTCTTT; cdr3_aa: CASSDQEGSGLTNTEAFF
clone_size: -; j_call: TRBJ2-5; d_call: -; v_call: TRBV28; cdr3_nt: TGTGCCAGCACCGCAGCGGAGACCCAGTACTTC; cdr3_aa: CASTAAETQYF
clone_size: few; j_call: TRBJ2-1; d_call: -; v_call: TRBV4-3; cdr3_nt: TGCGCCAGCAGCCTACAGAGTCACGAGCAGTTCTTC; cdr3_aa: CASSLQSHEQFF
clone_size: many; j_call: TRBJ2-1; d_call: TRBD1; v_call: TRBV4-1; cdr3_nt: TGCGCCAGCAGCCGCGCATTTTCCAGGGGGCCGAACAATGAGCAGTTCTTC; cdr3_aa: CASSRAFSRGPNNEQFF
clone_size: -; j_call: TRBJ2-4; d_call: TRBD1; v_call: TRBV3-1/TRBV3-2; cdr3_nt: TGTGCCAGCAGCCACTCACGGACAGGGAAGACAAACATTCAGTACTTC; cdr3_aa: CASSHSRTGKTNIQYF
clone_size: -; j_call: TRBJ1-1; d_call: TRBD1; v_call: TRBV11-3; cdr3_nt: TGTGCCAGCAGCTCAGGGGGGAGGACTGAAGCTTTCTTT; cdr3_aa: CASSSGGRTEAFF
clone_size: -; j_call: TRBJ2-5; d_call: -; v_call: TRBV10-3; cdr3_nt: TGTGCCATCAATGGGGGCATACAAGAGACCCAGTACTTC; cdr3_aa: CAINGGIQETQYF
clone_size: -; j_call: TRBJ2-1; d_call: TRBD1; v_call: TRBV19; cdr3_nt: TGTGCCAGTAGTATGAGAGGGGGCCTGAACAATGAGCAGTTCTTC; cdr3_aa: CASSMRGGLNNEQFF
clone_size: -; j_call: TRBJ2-7; d_call: -; v_call: TRBV7-6; cdr3_nt: TGTGCCAGCAGCTTAGCAGGAGGTGCGCCTTCCTACGAGCAGTACTTC; cdr3_aa: CASSLAGGAPSYEQYF
clone_size: -; j_call: TRBJ1-5; d_call: TRBD1; v_call: TRBV19; cdr3_nt: TGTGCCAGTAGCCCTAGTATGGTAGGGGGCATGGGCAATCAGCCCCAGCATTTT; cdr3_aa: CASSPSMVGGMGNQPQHF
clone_size: -; j_call: TRBJ2-5; d_call: -; v_call: TRBV5-1; cdr3_nt: TGCGCCAGCAGCTTGGAGGGTCGGGGAAACCAAGAGACCCAGTACTTC; cdr3_aa: CASSLEGRGNQETQYF
clone_size: -; j_call: TRBJ2-6; d_call: TRBD1; v_call: TRBV19; cdr3_nt: TGTGCCAGTAGTATGGAGGCAGGGGGCACTGGGGCCAACGTCCTGACTTTC; cdr3_aa: CASSMEAGGTGANVLTF
clone_size: -; j_call: TRBJ1-4; d_call: -; v_call: TRBV5-1; cdr3_nt: TGCGCCAGCAGCTTGGCCGCGACAGGTGGGGAAAAACTGTTTTTT; cdr3_aa: CASSLAATGGEKLFF
clone_size: -; j_call: TRBJ1-1; d_call: -; v_call: TRBV21-1; cdr3_nt: TGTGCCAGCAGCAAAATTGGACAGAAGAACACTGAAGCTTTCTTT; cdr3_aa: CASSKIGQKNTEAFF
clone_size: few; j_call: TRBJ2-7; d_call: TRBD2; v_call: TRBV4-2; cdr3_nt: TGTGCCAGCAGCCAAGAAGGACTAGCATCCTACGAGCAGTACTTC; cdr3_aa: CASSQEGLASYEQYF
clone_size: -; j_call: TRBJ2-7; d_call: -; v_call: TRBV2; cdr3_nt: TGTGCCAGCAGAGCTCAACAGGGTTCCTACGAGCAGTACTTC; cdr3_aa: CASRAQQGSYEQYF
clone_size: few; j_call: TRBJ1-5; d_call: -; v_call: TRBV7-2; cdr3_nt: TGTGCCAGCAGCTTCGACAGTGGCGGCAATCAGCCCCAGCATTTT; cdr3_aa: CASSFDSGGNQPQHF
clone_size: few; j_call: TRBJ1-1; d_call: -; v_call: TRBV6-6; cdr3_nt: TGTGCCAGCAGTTACCCTAGGAGGGACACTGAAGCTTTCTTT; cdr3_aa: CASSYPRRDTEAFF
clone_size: -; j_call: TRBJ1-1; d_call: TRBD1; v_call: TRBV15; cdr3_nt: TGTGCCACCAGCAGAACGGGACAGAGTGAAGCTTTCTTT; cdr3_aa: CATSRTGQSEAFF
clone_size: -; j_call: TRBJ1-2; d_call: -; v_call: TRBV23-1; cdr3_nt: TGCGCCAGCAGTCAAGGGGGGGCCCCTAACTATGGCTACACCTTC; cdr3_aa: CASSQGGAPNYGYTF
clone_size: -; j_call: TRBJ1-4; d_call: -; v_call: TRBV25-1; cdr3_nt: TGTGCCAGCAGTGGCTGGACAGCGATATCAACTAATGAAAAACTGTTTTTT; cdr3_aa: CASSGWTAISTNEKLFF
clone_size: -; j_call: TRBJ1-1; d_call: -; v_call: TRBV18; cdr3_nt: TGTGCCAGCTCGACAGCCTTGAACACTGAAGCTTTCTTT; cdr3_aa: CASSTALNTEAFF
clone_size: -; j_call: TRBJ2-5; d_call: -; v_call: TRBV14; cdr3_nt: TGTGCCAGCAGCCAAGGAGGTGTCCAGTACTTC; cdr3_aa: CASSQGGVQYF
clone_size: -; j_call: TRBJ1-1; d_call: TRBD1; v_call: TRBV20-1; cdr3_nt: TGCAGTGCTAGTACAAAGACAGGGATACTCTTCCCCGAAGCTTTCTTT; cdr3_aa: CSASTKTGILFPEAFF
clone_size: -; j_call: TRBJ1-1; d_call: -; v_call: TRBV6-5; cdr3_nt: TGTGCCAGCAGCCGTACTGTCGTGAACACTGAAGCTTTCTTT; cdr3_aa: CASSRTVVNTEAFF
clone_size: -; j_call: TRBJ1-2; d_call: TRBD1; v_call: TRBV6-2/TRBV6-3; cdr3_nt: TGTGCCAGCAGTACCGGACAGGGGGTATGGAGCTACACCTTC; cdr3_aa: CASSTGQGVWSYTF
clone_size: few; j_call: TRBJ2-5; d_call: TRBD1; v_call: TRBV28; cdr3_nt: TGTGCCAGCAGTCAAGACAGGGTTGTAGAACTCGAAGAGACCCAGTACTTC; cdr3_aa: CASSQDRVVELEETQYF
clone_size: -; j_call: TRBJ1-1; d_call: TRBD1; v_call: TRBV19; cdr3_nt: TGTGCCAGTAGTAGCGGACAGGGGGTACCCGAAGCTTTCTTT; cdr3_aa: CASSSGQGVPEAFF
clone_size: -; j_call: TRBJ2-7; d_call: -; v_call: TRBV7-2; cdr3_nt: TGTGCCAGCAGCTTAGAGTTTGGTCAGGGGATTACCTACGAGCAGTACTTC; cdr3_aa: CASSLEFGQGITYEQYF